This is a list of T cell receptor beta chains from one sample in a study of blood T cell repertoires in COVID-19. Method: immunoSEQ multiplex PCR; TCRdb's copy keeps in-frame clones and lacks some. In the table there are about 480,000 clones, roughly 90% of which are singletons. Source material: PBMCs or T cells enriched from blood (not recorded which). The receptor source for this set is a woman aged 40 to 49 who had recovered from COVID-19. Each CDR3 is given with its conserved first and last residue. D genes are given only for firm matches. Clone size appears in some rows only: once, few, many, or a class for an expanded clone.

TGCGCCAGCAGCCAAGATTGGACAGGGGGCGGTTCACCCCTCCACTTT | CASSQDWTGGGSPLHF | TRBD1 | TRBV4-3 | 16 | . | TRBJ1-6
TGTGCCAGTAGTATAGGGGGCGACAGCTACGAGCAGTACTTC | CASSIGGDSYEQYF | . | TRBV19 | 14 | once | TRBJ2-7
TGTGCTAGTGGTTTGTCCTCCGGGACAGGGGATTATAGCAATCAGCCCCAGCATTTT | CASGLSSGTGDYSNQPQHF | TRBD1 | TRBV12-5 | 19 | . | TRBJ1-5
TGCAGTGCGGGAGGCTCCTACGAGCAGTACTTC | CSAGGSYEQYF | . | TRBV20-1 | 11 | . | TRBJ2-7
TGTGCCAGCAGTGAAGGGAGGACGAGGGGGGCTTTCTTT | CASSEGRTRGAFF | . | TRBV2 | 13 | . | TRBJ1-1
TGTGCCAGCAGCCCCCGACTAGCGGGAGATCGGAATGAGCAGTTCTTC | CASSPRLAGDRNEQFF | TRBD2 | TRBV7-8 | 16 | . | TRBJ2-1
TGTGCCAGCCGGGGGGGGGAGCAGTACTTC | CASRGGEQYF | TRBD2 | TRBV2 | 10 | . | TRBJ2-7
TGTGCCAGTAGTCCGGGCCTCGAAGGGGACACTGAAGCTTTCTTT | CASSPGLEGDTEAFF | . | TRBV19 | 15 | . | TRBJ1-1
TGTGCCAGTAGTGGCGGACAGGGGCGGAATTCACCCCTCCACTTT | CASSGGQGRNSPLHF | TRBD1 | TRBV19 | 15 | . | TRBJ1-6
TGTGCCAGCAGGCCCAGGGCGGGGGAGCAGTTCTTC | CASRPRAGEQFF | . | TRBV6-5 | 12 | . | TRBJ2-1
TGCGCCAGCTCCCTCAGCGCGGGCTCCTACAATGAGCAGTTCTTC | CASSLSAGSYNEQFF | . | TRBV4-1 | 15 | . | TRBJ2-1
TGTGCCAGCAGCCCACGGGCGGGGACAGGGGATCACACTGAAGCTTTCTTT | CASSPRAGTGDHTEAFF | TRBD1 | TRBV7-2 | 17 | . | TRBJ1-1
TGTGCCAGCAGCTCGGCGGGGGCGCGCACAGATACGCAGTATTTT | CASSSAGARTDTQYF | . | TRBV5-4 | 15 | . | TRBJ2-3
TGTGCCTGGGGGGCGTTAGGACTTGAAGCTTTCTTT | CAWGALGLEAFF | . | TRBV30 | 12 | once | TRBJ1-1
TGTGCCTGGTTGGGGGATAACAGGGAAGGGAGAAGAAACACCATATATTTT | CAWLGDNREGRRNTIYF | . | TRBV30 | 17 | few | TRBJ1-3
TGTGCCAGCAGGGGCAACAGTAAATATGGCTACACCTTC | CASRGNSKYGYTF | . | TRBV2 | 13 | . | TRBJ1-2